These 30 T cell receptor beta chains were sequenced from one sample in a study of tissue T cells after allogeneic stem cell transplantation. Time point noted: mouse harvest day 7 after allogeneic transplant. The graft held 10^6 splenic CD5+ T cells and 10^7 T-cell-depleted bone marrow cells. Clones were sequenced by immunoSEQ multiplex PCR, and TCRdb holds only the in-frame ones, with some missing. The table has roughly 6,100 clones, 42% seen once; the top ten hold 2% to 2.5%. Sequencing was done on a sample of skin. The receptors stem from a female BALB/c mouse given C57BL/6 T cells with graft-versus-host disease after an allogeneic hematopoietic cell transplant.

Notes on this clone: The listed genes are named as in mouse. The read ends 1 residue before the CDR3 terminus; that terminus is restored from the germline J gene. The V gene is TRBV13-1, the J gene TRBJ1-2; D is unresolved. Trimming removed 1 base from V and 0 bases from J, with 7 bases in between. The CDR3 runs to 14 residues. Germline V gene lookup returns CDR1 NSHNY and CDR2 SYGAGN. This chain's CDR3 is CASSDNRANSDYTF. The part of the CDR3 DNA that was read is TGTGCCAGCAGTGATAACAGAGCAAACTCCGACTACACC.

As to this clone: The genes and germline here are from mouse. The CDR3 bases that were read are TGTGCCAGCAGCGGACAGGGGGCAAACACAGAAGTCTTC. Protein product: CASSGQGANTEVF. The whole CDR3 protein is CASSGQGANTEVFF. This rearrangement joins TRBV26 to TRBJ1-1, with 10 positions matching TRBD1. The read stops 1 residue short of the end of the CDR3; the missing end is completed from the germline J gene. Trimming took 6 bases from V and 0 from J; bases not matched to a gene: 1. The CDR3 extends over 14 amino acids. Germline CDR1 reads KGHPV; CDR2 reads FQNQEV (reference sequence).

Remarks on this clone: Here the gene names and germline are mouse. The read ends 1 residue early relative to the CDR3; the germline J gene fills the gap. The chain joins TRBV3 to TRBJ2-4; D is possibly TRBD1 (6 bases). Germline CDR1 and CDR2: SNHLY and FYNGKV (reference sequence). This CDR3 has 13 residues. Deletions cut 5 bases from V and 1 base from J, with 7 bases between. CDR3 DNA, as far as it was read: TGTGCCAGCAGCCGACAGGGTCAAAACACCTTGTAC. Its translation: CASSRQGQNTLY. The entire CDR3 sequence reads CASSRQGQNTLYF.

This clone is judged medium-sized. Gene names denote mouse genes. The read ends 1 residue early relative to the CDR3; the germline J gene fills the gap. The chain employs TRBV13-3 and TRBJ1-2; 9 nucleotides line up with TRBD1. Germline lookup yields CDR1 NNHDY and CDR2 SYVADS. Losses at the gene ends were 4 bases for V and 5 bases for J; bases not matched to a gene: 6. The CDR3 spans 14 residues. The CDR3 DNA, read in part, is TGTGCCAGCAGTCGGGACAGGGAGGGATCCGACTACACC. Its translation is CASSRDREGSDYT. The CDR3 reads in full as CASSRDREGSDYTF.

Turning to this clone: Gene labels here are mouse ones. The read stops 1 residue short of the end of the CDR3; the missing end is completed from the germline J gene. The gene calls are TRBV16 and TRBJ2-4; 7 bases agree with TRBD2. This CDR3 has 14 residues. V shed 2 bases and J 1 base; nucleotides not matched to a gene: 0. CDR1 is SGHSA, CDR2 FRNQAP, per germline. This CDR3 reads CASSLLGGQNTLYF. The part of the CDR3 DNA that was read is TGTGCAAGCAGCTTACTGGGGGGTCAAAACACCTTGTAC.

This clone was counted a single time. Gene names are mouse gene names. The read finishes 1 residue shy of the CDR3 end, and the germline J gene is used to complete it. This chain links TRBV26 with TRBJ1-1; perhaps TRBD1 as D (5 bases). There are 13 residues in the CDR3. The germline gives CDR1 KGHPV, CDR2 FQNQEV (reference sequence). Trimming shortened V by 0 bases and J by 5 bases, and 7 bases separated the two germline ends. The CDR3 here is CASSLSAGTEVFF. Incomplete CDR3 DNA: TGTGCCAGCAGTCTGTCGGCAGGGACAGAAGTCTTC.

On this clone itself: Gene names are the mouse ones. The sequenced CDR3 bases are TGTGCCAGCAGTGAGTCGGACATACAAGACACCCAGTAC. It specifies CASSESDIQDTQY. The full CDR3 is CASSESDIQDTQYF. The chain combines TRBV13-1 with TRBJ2-5; maybe TRBD1 (5 bases). The read ends 1 residue before the CDR3 terminus; that terminus is restored from the germline J gene. Germline loops: CDR1 NSHNY, CDR2 SYGAGN. Trimming took 2 bases from V and 3 from J, leaving 10 bases between them. The CDR3 spans 14 residues.

This clone was detected a few times. The germline and genes are mouse ones. The read stops 1 residue short of the end of the CDR3; the missing end is completed from the germline J gene. The gene calls are TRBV13-2 and TRBJ2-5; 9 bases align to TRBD2. CDR1 and CDR2 (germline): NNHNN, SYGAGS (reference sequence). Trimming at V came to 0 bases and at J to 7 bases, leaving 6 bases not matched to a gene. The CDR3 has 15 amino acids. CDR3 in amino acids: CASGDAWGGGYTQYF. The CDR3 bases that were read are TGTGCCAGCGGTGATGCGTGGGGGGGCGGATACACCCAGTAC.

Worth noting for this clone: Germline and genes: mouse. Read data end 1 residue before the CDR3 end; the end is taken from the germline J gene. The chain couples TRBV4 to TRBJ2-3; 10 positions agree with TRBD1. The CDR3 totals 16 residues. The J segment lost 1 base and the V segment lost 5 bases, leaving 6 bases of the junction unmatched. The germline CDR1 and CDR2 sequences are LGHDT and YNNKQL (reference sequence). CDR3 DNA (partial): TGTGCCAGCAGCCGACCCGGGACAGGGGGTGCAGAAACGCTGTAT. It is translated as CASSRPGTGGAETLY. From start to end, the CDR3 is CASSRPGTGGAETLYF.

By frequency in the sample, this clone is large. Genes and germline come from the mouse. The CDR3 goes on 1 residue after the read ends, and that part is filled in from the germline J gene. The V gene is TRBV13-1, the J gene TRBJ2-7, with D perhaps TRBD1 or TRBD2 (7 bases each). From germline, CDR1 is NSHNY and CDR2 SYGAGN. The V gene lost 7 bases and the J gene lost 5 bases, with 10 bases spanning the gap. The CDR3 is made up of 11 amino acids. The CDR3 region is CASQGGDEQYF. The DNA read from the CDR3 is TGTGCCAGCCAGGGGGGGGATGAACAGTAC.

As concerns this clone: Germline and genes: mouse. From the germline J gene comes the end of the CDR3, since the read stops 1 residue before it. The genes are TRBV31 and TRBJ1-1; D remains unclear. The CDR3 runs 15 residues. CDR1 is GKSSPN and CDR2 is SITVG in the germline V gene. V shed 2 bases and J shed 1 base, with 14 bases lying between them. The covered CDR3 bases are TGTGCCTGGAGTTCCACGTCCGGGGTAAACACAGAAGTCTTC. Its protein product is CAWSSTSGVNTEVF. The CDR3 in its entirety is CAWSSTSGVNTEVFF.

Turning to this clone: The genes are named according to mouse. From the germline J gene comes the end of the CDR3, since the read stops 1 residue before it. The sample contains more than one DNA sequence encoding this CDR3. This chain connects TRBV26 to TRBJ1-1, with D hard to call. Germline V CDR1 and CDR2: KGHPV, FQNQEV (reference sequence). The CDR3 totals 13 residues. V gave up 0 bases and J gave up 0 bases, with 2 bases separating them. CDR3 DNA, as far as it was read: TGTGCCAGCAGTCTGTCAGCAAACACAGAAGTCTTC. Amino acid sequence: CASSLSANTEVF. The whole CDR3 sequence reads CASSLSANTEVFF.

As to this clone: Gene names and germline refer to mouse. With the read ending 1 residue before the CDR3 end, the germline J gene is used to fill in that end. This sequence joins TRBV24 and TRBJ2-7, with 7 positions matching TRBD2. Germline trimming cut 2 bases from V and 5 bases from J; bases unmatched to any gene: 3. The germline gives CDR1 KGHTA, CDR2 FRNEEI. CDR3 length equals 13 residues. The CDR3 loop is CASSLSLGDEQYF. The DNA read from the CDR3 is TGTGCCAGCAGTCTGAGCCTGGGGGATGAACAGTAC.

As regards this clone: These gene names are mouse names. Coverage ceases 1 residue before the CDR3 finishes, and the germline J gene fills in the end. The rearrangement links TRBV13-1 to TRBJ2-5, with 8 bases matching TRBD2. CDR1 and CDR2 from the germline V gene are NSHNY and SYGAGN. The CDR3 has 13 amino acids. J was trimmed by 6 bases and V by 4 bases; bases with no gene match: 4. The CDR3: CASSRGGADTQYF. Partial CDR3 DNA: TGTGCCAGCAGTCGGGGGGGCGCGGACACCCAGTAC.

This clone was seen more than once but under ten times. Genes and germline are mouse. Coverage ceases 1 residue before the CDR3 finishes, and the germline J gene fills in the end. The chain combines TRBV19 with TRBJ2-3, with 12 bases fitting TRBD2. CDR1 and CDR2 from the germline V gene are FNHDT and SITEND (reference sequence). This CDR3 contains 16 residues. The trim removed 2 bases at V and 3 bases at J, leaving 4 bases unmatched. The CDR3 here is CASSIDWGGVAETLYF. The DNA read from the CDR3 is TGTGCCAGCAGTATCGACTGGGGGGGCGTGGCAGAAACGCTGTAT.

In its sample, this clone was seen a few times. Gene names denote mouse genes. The read gets to within 1 residue of the CDR3 end, and the germline J gene fills in the rest. The chain carries TRBV12-1 and TRBJ2-4; the D is unclear. V was trimmed by 0 bases and J by 0 bases, leaving 6 bases between them. The CDR3 is 14 amino acids. Germline values: CDR1 SGHSN, CDR2 HYEKVE. CDR3: CASSLAKSQNTLYF. The part of the CDR3 DNA that was read is TGTGCCAGCTCTCTCGCCAAAAGTCAAAACACCTTGTAC.

This clone is medium-sized in the sample. Genes here carry mouse names. The read halts 1 residue ahead of the CDR3 end, with the missing end drawn from the germline J gene. The V gene is TRBV5, the J gene TRBJ2-3, with TRBD2 matching 11 bases. V was pared by 4 bases and J by 0 bases, with 6 bases of the junction left unmatched. The length of the CDR3 is 17 residues. The germline gives CDR1 LGHNA, CDR2 YNLKQL (reference sequence). The chain's CDR3 is CASSPRDWGSSAETLYF. The sequenced part of the CDR3 DNA is TGTGCCAGCAGCCCTCGGGACTGGGGGTCTAGTGCAGAAACGCTGTAT.

In regard to this clone: Gene names are mouse gene names. The CDR3 bases that were read are TGCTCCAGCAGTTGGGACACTGCAGTCACAGAAGTCTTC. It codes for CSSSWDTAVTEVF. The entire CDR3 sequence reads CSSSWDTAVTEVFF. V usage is TRBV23 and J usage is TRBJ1-1; the table calls TRBD1, which could not be checked here. The missing CDR3 end, 1 residue past where the read stops, is filled in from the germline J gene. Looked up from germline, CDR1 is KGHTA and CDR2 is FQNQQP. This CDR3 region has 14 residues.

This clone is a singleton in its sample. Germline and genes: mouse. The CDR3 end falls 1 residue outside the read, so it is completed with the germline J gene. The sample has other DNA sequences that encode this CDR3 too. The rearrangement links TRBV3 to TRBJ2-4; weak D call: TRBD1 (5 bases). The V gene's germline CDR1 is SNHLY and CDR2 FYNGKV (reference sequence). Trimming took 1 base from V and 4 from J, leaving 6 bases between them. The CDR3 loop spans 13 amino acids. CDR3 DNA (partial): TGTGCCAGCAGCTTAGGACAGAAAAACACCTTGTAC. Its translation is CASSLGQKNTLY. The CDR3 in full is CASSLGQKNTLYF.

This clone has more than one count but fewer than ten. The gene names given are mouse names. This CDR3 reads CAWSLRANTLYF. The CDR3 bases that were read are TGTGCCTGGAGTCTAAGGGCAAACACCTTGTAC. The chain is built from TRBV31 and TRBJ2-4, with unresolved D. The sequence runs out 1 residue before the end of the CDR3; the remainder is reconstructed from the germline J gene. This CDR3 comprises 12 residues. V was pared by 0 bases and J by 5 bases, with 6 bases between. Per germline, CDR1 GKSSPN and CDR2 SITVG.

This clone was detected a few times. Gene names and germline refer to mouse. The observed sequence ends 1 residue before the CDR3 terminus, with the missing tail filled in from the germline J gene. Within the sample, other DNA sequences also encode this same CDR3. The chain is built from TRBV26 and TRBJ1-3, with D unresolved. Trimming took off 2 bases at V and 0 bases at J, with 5 bases between the two ends. CDR3 size: 14 residues. Germline lookup yields CDR1 KGHPV and CDR2 FQNQEV (reference sequence). CDR3 in amino acids: CASSLTDSGNTLYF. The sequenced part of the CDR3 DNA is TGTGCCAGCAGTCTGACAGATTCTGGAAATACGCTCTAT. Together with reference TRBV26 and TRBJ1-3, the CDR3 gives the full variable domain: NSKVIQTPRYLVKGQGQKAKMRCIPEKGHPVVFWYQQNKNNEFKFLINFQNQEVLQQIDMTEKRFSAECPSNSPCSLEIQSSEAGDSALYLCASSLTDSGNTLYFGEGSRLIVV.

Points on this clone: Gene names are mouse gene names. The missing CDR3 end, 1 residue past where the read stops, is filled in from the germline J gene. The chain uses TRBV16 and TRBJ2-7, with 7 bases that match TRBD1. Germline V gene data show CDR1 as SGHSA and CDR2 as FRNQAP. The V segment lost 2 bases and the J segment 5 bases; nucleotides outside the gene matches: 0. This CDR3 is 12 amino acids long. The CDR3 region is CASSLTGDEQYF. The sequenced CDR3 bases are TGTGCAAGCAGCTTAACAGGGGATGAACAGTAC.

Comments on this clone: Gene names refer to mouse genes. From the germline J gene comes the end of the CDR3, since the read stops 1 residue before it. The J gene is TRBJ2-4, the V gene TRBV3, with 7 bases that match TRBD1. The CDR3 consists of 14 residues. V lost 5 bases, J lost 2 bases, and 4 bases stayed unmatched. CDR1 is SNHLY and CDR2 is FYNGKV in the germline V gene (reference sequence). CDR3 in amino acids: CASSPGQTQNTLYF. The sequenced CDR3 bases are TGTGCCAGCAGCCCGGGACAGACTCAAAACACCTTGTAC.

This clone rates as medium-sized (0.01 to 0.1%). Gene names follow the mouse nomenclature. The read terminates 1 residue ahead of where the CDR3 ends, so the germline J gene completes it. The rearrangement links TRBV19 to TRBJ2-5, with TRBD2 matching 9 bases. V lost 0 bases and J lost 6; bases outside the gene matches: 2. The length of the CDR3 is 14 residues. Germline CDR1 FNHDT, CDR2 SITEND (reference sequence). The CDR3 DNA, read in part, is TGTGCCAGCAGTATAGGGACTGGGGTGGACACCCAGTAC. This gives the protein CASSIGTGVDTQY. The CDR3 reads in full as CASSIGTGVDTQYF.

This clone was observed a handful of times. All gene names here are mouse names. Read data end 1 residue before the CDR3 end; the end is taken from the germline J gene. V gene TRBV26 combines with J gene TRBJ2-5; D unresolved. Germline CDR1 KGHPV, CDR2 FQNQEV (reference sequence). Between the trimmed V and J ends, which lost 0 bases and 4 bases, there was a span of 5 bases. CDR3 length: 13 amino acids. Here the CDR3 reads CASSLSTKDTQYF. The CDR3 DNA, read in part, is TGTGCCAGCAGTCTGTCGACAAAAGACACCCAGTAC.

Details on this clone: Germline and genes: mouse. The CDR3 is cut off 1 residue early in the read; its end comes from the germline J gene. The gene calls are TRBV23 and TRBJ1-4; the table's D call TRBD1 went unverified against the DNA. The CDR3 has 15 residues. Per germline, CDR1 KGHTA and CDR2 FQNQQP. The CDR3 DNA, read in part, is TGCTCCAGCAGTCGCTCCGGGACAACCAACGAAAGATTATTT. It yields the protein CSSSRSGTTNERLF. The whole CDR3 protein reads CSSSRSGTTNERLFF.

About this clone: At one boundary the junction diverges from the germline segment, which might be a read error. The gene symbols are mouse symbols. The missing CDR3 end, 1 residue past where the read stops, is filled in from the germline J gene. The chain carries TRBV12-2 and TRBJ1-4, with a tentative D call TRBD1 (5 bases). Looked up from germline, CDR1 is SGHLS and CDR2 is HYDKME. The CDR3 runs to 14 residues. CDR3 sequence reads: CASPLDSSNERLFF. CDR3 bases read: TGTGCCAGCCCTCTCGACAGTTCCAACGAAAGATTATTT.

Details on this clone: Gene names and germline match the mouse. The CDR3 end lies 1 residue beyond the end of the read and is filled in from the germline J gene. This chain uses TRBV26 with TRBJ2-7, with 7 bases that match TRBD1. CDR1 is KGHPV, CDR2 FQNQEV, per germline (reference sequence). With 4 bases clipped from V and 0 bases from J, the junction kept 3 bases outside the gene matches. The CDR3 sequence is 14 residues long. Incomplete CDR3 DNA: TGTGCCAGCAGTCAACAGGGGCTCTCCTATGAACAGTAC. Translated: CASSQQGLSYEQY. The CDR3 in its entirety is CASSQQGLSYEQYF.

A remark on this clone: Gene names follow the mouse nomenclature. The read halts 1 residue ahead of the CDR3 end, with the missing end drawn from the germline J gene. This chain uses TRBV12-2 with TRBJ1-4; TRBD1 matches at 9 bases. Trimming cost V 4 bases and J 7 bases; bases outside gene matches: 6. Germline CDR1 and CDR2: SGHLS and HYDKME. The CDR3 covers 14 residues. The CDR3 reads CASSPQGASERLFF. The part of the CDR3 DNA that was read is TGTGCCAGCTCCCCACAGGGGGCGAGCGAAAGATTATTT.

This clone came up a few times. Genes and germline are mouse. Read data end 1 residue before the CDR3 end; the end is taken from the germline J gene. V and J are TRBV13-1 and TRBJ2-7; D is perhaps TRBD2 (6 bases). V gave up 3 bases and J gave up 3 bases, with 10 bases separating them. Germline V CDR1 and CDR2: NSHNY, SYGAGN. There are 13 residues in the CDR3. CDR3 loop: CASSGTGFYEQYF. The covered CDR3 bases are TGTGCCAGCAGTGGAACTGGGTTCTATGAACAGTAC.